This T cell receptor beta chain emerged from a study of identical twins. The V gene's germline CDR1 is SGHVS and CDR2 FQNEAQ. The CDR3 loop spans 18 amino acids. Deletions cut 5 bases from V and 0 bases from J, with 19 bases between. cDNA molecules carried unique molecular identifiers, and template switching added a universal primer site. TCRdb analysed the 5' RACE reads with MiXCR anew, one entry per CDR3 protein. The sample records a few hundred thousand distinct CDR3 sequences, 9.6% being singletons. Findings and caveats of the study: Analyses of zero insertions could, in part, be confounded by invariant MAIT and iNKT cells. Models underestimated TCR alpha sharing (out-of-frame) in monozygotic twins.

With respect to this clonotype: What it binds is unknown.

The data were also submitted as part of a second study, on yellow fever vaccine responses in identical twins.

The chain carries TRBV7-8 and TRBJ2-2; D assignment may be TRBD1 or TRBD2 (5 bases each). The sequencing sample was made of PBMCs. The receptor was derived from a woman between 18 and 29 years old in good health. The CDR3 protein is CASSQRAGTPPNTGELFF. DNA for the CDR3: TGTGCCAGCAGCCAAAGGGCCGGGACGCCCCCGAACACCGGGGAGCTGTTTTTT.